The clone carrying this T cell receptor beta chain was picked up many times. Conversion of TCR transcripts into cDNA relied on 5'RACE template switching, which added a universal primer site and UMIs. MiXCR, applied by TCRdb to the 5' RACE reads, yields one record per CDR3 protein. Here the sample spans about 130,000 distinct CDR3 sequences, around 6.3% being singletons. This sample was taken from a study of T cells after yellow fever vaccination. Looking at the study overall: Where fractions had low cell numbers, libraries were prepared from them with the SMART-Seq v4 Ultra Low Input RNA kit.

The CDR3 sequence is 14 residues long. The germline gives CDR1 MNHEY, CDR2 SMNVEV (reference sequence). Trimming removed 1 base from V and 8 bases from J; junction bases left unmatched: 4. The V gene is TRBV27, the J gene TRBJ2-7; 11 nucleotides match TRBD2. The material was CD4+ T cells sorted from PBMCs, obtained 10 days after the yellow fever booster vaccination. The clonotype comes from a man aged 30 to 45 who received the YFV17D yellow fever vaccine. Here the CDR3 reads CASSLLAGGPQQYF. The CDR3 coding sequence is TGTGCCAGCAGTTTATTAGCGGGAGGGCCCCAGCAGTACTTC.